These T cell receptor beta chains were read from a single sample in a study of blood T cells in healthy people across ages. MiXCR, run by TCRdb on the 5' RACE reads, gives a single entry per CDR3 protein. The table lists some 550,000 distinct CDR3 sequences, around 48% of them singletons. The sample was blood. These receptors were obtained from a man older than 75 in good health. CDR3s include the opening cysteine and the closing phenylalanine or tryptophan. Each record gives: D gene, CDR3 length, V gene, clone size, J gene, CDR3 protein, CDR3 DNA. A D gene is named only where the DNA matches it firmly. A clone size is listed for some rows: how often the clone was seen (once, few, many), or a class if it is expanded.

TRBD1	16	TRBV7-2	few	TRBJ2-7	CASSLEVGQYSYEQYF	TGTGCCAGCAGCTTAGAGGTGGGACAGTACTCCTACGAGCAGTACTTC
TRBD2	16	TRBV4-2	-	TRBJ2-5	CASSQDLRLAEETQYF	TGTGCTAGCAGCCAAGATCTCCGCCTAGCGGAAGAGACCCAGTACTTC
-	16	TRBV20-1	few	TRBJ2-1	CSARDRPGLTYNEQFF	TGCAGTGCTAGAGACAGACCGGGACTCACTTACAATGAGCAGTTCTTC
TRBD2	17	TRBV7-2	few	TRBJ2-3	CASSLAGYAGVGDTQYF	TGTGCCAGCAGCTTAGCGGGATATGCGGGAGTGGGAGATACGCAGTATTTT
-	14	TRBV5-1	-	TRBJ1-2	CASSNGAVGYGYTF	TGCGCCAGCAGCAACGGGGCGGTGGGCTATGGCTACACCTTC
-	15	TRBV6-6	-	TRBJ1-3	CASSYSSGGENTIYF	TGTGCCAGCAGTTACTCGAGCGGGGGGGAAAACACCATATATTTT
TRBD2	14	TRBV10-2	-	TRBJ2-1	CASGSGGGVNEQFF	TGCGCCAGCGGTAGCGGGGGTGGAGTTAATGAGCAGTTCTTC
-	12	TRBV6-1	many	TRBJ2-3	CASSGYVNTQYF	TGTGCCAGCTCTGGGTACGTGAATACGCAGTATTTT
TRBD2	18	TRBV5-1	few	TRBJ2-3	CASSSPGTSGRSTDTQYF	TGCGCCAGCAGCTCGCCGGGGACTAGCGGGAGGAGCACAGATACGCAGTATTTT
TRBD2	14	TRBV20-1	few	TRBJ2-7	CSAPGLAGNYEQYF	TGCAGTGCCCCTGGACTAGCGGGAAACTACGAGCAGTACTTC
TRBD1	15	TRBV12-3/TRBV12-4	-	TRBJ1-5	CASSTRQGGNQPQHF	TGTGCCAGCAGTACCCGACAGGGGGGCAATCAGCCCCAGCATTTT
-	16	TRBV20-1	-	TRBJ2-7	CSARVSGASPRNEQYF	TGCAGTGCTAGAGTCTCTGGGGCGTCTCCTAGGAACGAGCAGTACTTC
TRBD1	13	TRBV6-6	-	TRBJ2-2	CASGDRSTGELFF	TGTGCCAGCGGGGACAGGTCCACCGGGGAGCTGTTTTTT
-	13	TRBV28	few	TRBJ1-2	CASRAPGSYGYTF	TGTGCCAGCAGGGCCCCGGGTTCCTATGGCTACACCTTC
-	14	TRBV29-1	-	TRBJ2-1	CSAEDPGGEDEQFF	TGCAGCGCTGAAGATCCGGGCGGGGAGGATGAGCAGTTCTTC
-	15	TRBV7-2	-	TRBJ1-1	CASSLFPRSNTEAFF	TGTGCCAGCAGCTTATTTCCTAGGTCGAACACTGAAGCTTTCTTT
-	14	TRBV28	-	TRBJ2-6	CASRAGPGANVLTF	TGTGCCAGCCGGGCTGGCCCTGGGGCCAACGTCCTGACTTTC
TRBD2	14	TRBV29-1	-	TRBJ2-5	CSVDSGRYQETLYF	TGCAGCGTTGATAGCGGGAGGTACCAAGAGACCCTGTACTTC
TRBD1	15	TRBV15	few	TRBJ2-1	CATSRDSNRGNEQFF	TGTGCCACCAGCAGAGATTCTAACAGGGGCAATGAGCAGTTCTTC
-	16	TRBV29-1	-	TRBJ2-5	CSVEDLASYRQETQYF	TGCAGCGTTGAAGATTTGGCTTCTTACCGACAAGAGACCCAGTACTTC
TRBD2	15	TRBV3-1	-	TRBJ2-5	CASSLPGLLQETQYF	TGTGCCAGCAGTCTCCCGGGACTACTCCAAGAGACCCAGTACTTC
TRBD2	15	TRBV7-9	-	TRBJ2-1	CASSLTTSLNNEQFF	TGTGCCAGCAGCTTAACGACTAGCTTAAACAATGAGCAGTTCTTC